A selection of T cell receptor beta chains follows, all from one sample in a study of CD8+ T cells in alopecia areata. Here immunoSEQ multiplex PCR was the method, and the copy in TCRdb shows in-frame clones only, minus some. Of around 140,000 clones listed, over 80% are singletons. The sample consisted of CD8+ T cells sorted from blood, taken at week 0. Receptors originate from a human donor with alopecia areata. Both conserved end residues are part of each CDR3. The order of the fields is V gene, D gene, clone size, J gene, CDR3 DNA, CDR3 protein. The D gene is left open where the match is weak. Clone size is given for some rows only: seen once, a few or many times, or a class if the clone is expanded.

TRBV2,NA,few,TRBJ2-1,TGTGCCAGCAGTCAGGCGGCGGGCGGATTTTACAATGAGCAGTTCTTC,CASSQAAGGFYNEQFF
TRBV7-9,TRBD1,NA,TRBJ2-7,TGTGCCAGCAGCTTAGTGGGACAGAGCTCCTACGAGCAGTACTTC,CASSLVGQSSYEQYF
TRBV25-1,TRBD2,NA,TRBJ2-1,TGTGCCAGCAGTGAAGTGGCGGGAGCGCGTAACTATGAGCAGTTCTTC,CASSEVAGARNYEQFF
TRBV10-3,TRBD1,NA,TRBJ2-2,TGTGCCATCAGTGAGGACAGGGGTTGGTCCGGGGAGCTGTTTTTT,CAISEDRGWSGELFF
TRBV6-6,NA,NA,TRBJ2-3,TGTGCCAGCAGTTCAGATACGCAGTATTTT,CASSSDTQYF
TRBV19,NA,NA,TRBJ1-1,TGTGCCAGTACCACCTCCCGGAAGGGCCCCCGGGGAACTGAAGCTTTCTTT,CASTTSRKGPRGTEAFF
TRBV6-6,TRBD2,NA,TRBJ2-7,TGTGCCAGCAGTTATTCTAGCGGCCAAGGCTCCTACGAGCAGTACTTC,CASSYSSGQGSYEQYF
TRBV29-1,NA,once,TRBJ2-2,TGCAGCGTTGAAGATTCATCGTCGACCGGGGAGCTGTTTTTT,CSVEDSSSTGELFF
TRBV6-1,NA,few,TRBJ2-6,TGTGCCAGCAGTGACGGTGACTCTGGGGCCAACGTCCTGACTTTC,CASSDGDSGANVLTF
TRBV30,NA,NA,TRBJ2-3,TGTGCCTGGAATGAAGGGGGTCTGGATACGCAGTATTTT,CAWNEGGLDTQYF
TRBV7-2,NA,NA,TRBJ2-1,TGTGCCAGCAGCGGTGACAGCGTCAATGAGCAGTTCTTC,CASSGDSVNEQFF
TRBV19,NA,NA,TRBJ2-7,TGTGCCAGCACCCAAGGGGGGGAGCAGTACTTC,CASTQGGEQYF
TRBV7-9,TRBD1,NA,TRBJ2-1,TGTGCCAGCAGCCCAGGACAGGGGGAAGACAATGAGCAGTTCTTC,CASSPGQGEDNEQFF
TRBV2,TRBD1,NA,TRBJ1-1,TGTGCCAGCACCGAGGGTATGACAGGGGGGGGCACTGAAGCTTTCTTT,CASTEGMTGGGTEAFF
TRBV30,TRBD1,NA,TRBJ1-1,TGTGCCTGGAGTGTAGGTACAGGGGGTACTGAAGCTTTCTTT,CAWSVGTGGTEAFF
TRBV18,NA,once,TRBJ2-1,TGTGCCAGCTCACCGGCTTACTACAATGAGCAGTTCTTC,CASSPAYYNEQFF
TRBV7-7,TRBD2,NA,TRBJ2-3,TGTGCCAGCAGCTTAGGGTCTACTAGCGGGGGGTTACATAGCACAGATACGCAGTATTTT,CASSLGSTSGGLHSTDTQYF
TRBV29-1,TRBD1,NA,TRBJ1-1,TGCAGCGTTGATACTGGGACAGACGAACCGGTGGCTGAAGCTTTCTTT,CSVDTGTDEPVAEAFF
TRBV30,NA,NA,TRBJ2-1,TGTGCCTGGACTCGTGCGTATGAGCAGTTCTTC,CAWTRAYEQFF
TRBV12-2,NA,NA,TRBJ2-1,TGTGCAAGTCGCTTCGGCCCGGACGATGAGCAGTTCTTC,CASRFGPDDEQFF
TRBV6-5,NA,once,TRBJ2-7,TGTGCCAGCAGTCTTAGCGAGCCCAACTACGAGCAGTACTTC,CASSLSEPNYEQYF
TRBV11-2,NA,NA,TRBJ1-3,TGTGCCAGCAGTTACCGAGGTGTTGGAAACACCATATATTTT,CASSYRGVGNTIYF
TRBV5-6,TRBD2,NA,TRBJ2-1,TGTGCCAGCAGCCCAGGACTAGCGGGAGATTACAATGAGCAGTTCTTC,CASSPGLAGDYNEQFF
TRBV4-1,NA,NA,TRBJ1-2,TGCGCCAGCAGCCAAGTACAGGCAAACTATGGCTACACCTTC,CASSQVQANYGYTF
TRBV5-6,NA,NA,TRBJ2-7,TGTGCCAGCAGCTTGGGAGGGAAGGAGCAGTACTTC,CASSLGGKEQYF
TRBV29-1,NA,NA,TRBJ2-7,TGCAGCGTTGGGGGGGTCCCATCCTCCTACGAGCAGTACTTC,CSVGGVPSSYEQYF
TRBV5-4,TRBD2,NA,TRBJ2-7,TGTGCCAGCAGCTTGGTAGCATCCGGGACTACCTACGAGCAGTACTTC,CASSLVASGTTYEQYF
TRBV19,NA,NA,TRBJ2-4,TGTGCCAGTAGTATAGATATTGAAGCTCTCAACATTCAGTACTTC,CASSIDIEALNIQYF
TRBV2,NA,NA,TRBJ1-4,TGTGCCAGCGGGCGGGGGAGTGAAAAACTGTTTTTT,CASGRGSEKLFF
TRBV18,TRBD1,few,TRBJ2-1,TGTGCCAGCTCACCAGGACAGGGGCGTAACAATGAGCAGTTCTTC,CASSPGQGRNNEQFF
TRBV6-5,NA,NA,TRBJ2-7,TGTGCCAGCAGTTACCGCGAGGGCGCCTACGAGCAGTACTTC,CASSYREGAYEQYF
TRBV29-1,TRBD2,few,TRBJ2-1,TGCAGCGCCGATCAAGCGGGGGGAGCCACTGAGCAGTTCTTC,CSADQAGGATEQFF
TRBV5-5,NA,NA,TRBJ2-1,TGTGCCAGCAGCTTGAAAAGCTCCTACAATGAGCAGTTCTTC,CASSLKSSYNEQFF
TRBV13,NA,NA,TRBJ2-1,TGTGCCAGCAGCTCGGACAGCGCAGCCTTACAGGGGCAGTTCTTC,CASSSDSAALQGQFF
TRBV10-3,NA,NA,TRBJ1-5,TGTGCCAGCAGCTCTACCAATGATCAGCCCCAGCATTTT,CASSSTNDQPQHF
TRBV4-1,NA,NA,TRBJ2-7,TGCGCCAGCAGCCAAGCCGGCCGCGGCTTAGTGGGTGGGGAGCAGTACTTC,CASSQAGRGLVGGEQYF
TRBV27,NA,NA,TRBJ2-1,TGTGCCAGCAGTTTTTCTGGGTTCGGCAATGAGCAGTTCTTC,CASSFSGFGNEQFF
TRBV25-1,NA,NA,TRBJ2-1,TGTGCCAGCAGTGAATTTAGGCAGGGGAGGTACTACAATGAGCAGTTCTTC,CASSEFRQGRYYNEQFF
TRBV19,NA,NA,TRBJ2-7,TGTGCCAGTAGTCTATATCCCGGCGGGGCATCCTACGAGCAGTACTTC,CASSLYPGGASYEQYF
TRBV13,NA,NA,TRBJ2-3,TGTGCCAGCAGCTTAGGATCGGGGCAGGGTAGCACAGATACGCAGTATTTT,CASSLGSGQGSTDTQYF
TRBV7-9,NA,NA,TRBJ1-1,TGTGCCAGCAGCTTAACTGGGGGTGAGATGAACACTGAAGCTTTCTTT,CASSLTGGEMNTEAFF
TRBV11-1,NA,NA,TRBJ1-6,TGTGCCAGCAGCTTGGAAAGGGACGGCGGCTCCTATAATTCACCCCTCCACTTT,CASSLERDGGSYNSPLHF